This TCR beta chain was sequenced in a study of blood T cell repertoires in COVID-19. Study as a whole: The United States, Italy and Spain provided the acute and convalescent COVID-19 samples. PBMCs, B-cell-depleted T cells, or T cells provided the cDNA or gDNA that made up the material.

As originally analysed: Amplification of reference gene primers was used by the study to estimate nucleated cell counts. The protocol was immunoSEQ multiplex PCR, while the TCRdb copy is restricted to in-frame clones and leaves out a portion. Clonal size and the V and J genes are those of that table, whereas D and trimming came from the DNA. This table holds some 220,000 clones, 80% found once. This CDR3 comprises 18 residues. Trimming removed 4 bases from V and 1 base from J; junction bases left unmatched: 4. Germline V gene lookup returns CDR1 MGHRA and CDR2 YSYEKL. Material: peripheral blood. The chain is built from TRBV4-1 and TRBJ2-4, with 16 bases identical to TRBD2. This clonotype was obtained from a human donor in a cohort sampled during active COVID-19. As DNA, the CDR3 is TGCGCCAGCAGCCCGGGACTAGCGGGAGGGCCGGCCAAAAACATTCAGTACTTC. This translates into CASSPGLAGGPAKNIQYF.